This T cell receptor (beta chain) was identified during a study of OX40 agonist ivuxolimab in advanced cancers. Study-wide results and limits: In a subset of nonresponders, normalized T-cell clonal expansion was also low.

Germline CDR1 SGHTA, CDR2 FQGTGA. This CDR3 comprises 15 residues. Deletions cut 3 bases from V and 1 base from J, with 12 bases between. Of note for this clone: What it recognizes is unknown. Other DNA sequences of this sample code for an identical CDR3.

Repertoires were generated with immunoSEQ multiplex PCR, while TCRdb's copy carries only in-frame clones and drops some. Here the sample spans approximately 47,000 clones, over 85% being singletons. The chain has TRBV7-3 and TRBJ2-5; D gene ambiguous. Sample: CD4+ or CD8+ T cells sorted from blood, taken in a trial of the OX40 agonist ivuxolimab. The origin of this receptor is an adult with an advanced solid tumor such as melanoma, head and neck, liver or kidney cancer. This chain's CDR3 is CASSFKAGLQETQYF. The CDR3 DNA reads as TGTGCCAGCAGCTTTAAAGCCGGTCTCCAAGAGACCCAGTACTTC.